These T cell receptor beta chains were read from a single sample in a study of cytomegalovirus exposure and HLA in healthy donors. Generated by immunoSEQ multiplex PCR, the TCRdb table keeps only in-frame clones and is missing some. The sample has tens of thousands of clones. The sample consisted of PBMCs. These receptors originate from a man in his fifties or sixties in good health and CMV-seropositive. The CDR3 runs from the conserved cysteine through the conserved F or W.

J gene	V gene	CDR3 protein
TRBJ2-7	TRBV7-2	CASSLGSGGWYEQYF
TRBJ2-1	TRBV29-1	CSGGTTGYNEQFF
TRBJ1-2	TRBV7-2	CASSSRQSYGYTF
TRBJ1-5	TRBV5-1	CASSPTGRVSQPQHF
TRBJ2-7	TRBV7-8	CASSLGRLSGKSSEQYF
TRBJ1-4	TRBV7-9	CASSPRFATTNEKLFF
TRBJ2-1	TRBV5-1	CASSLDGGSPNEQFF
TRBJ2-2	TRBV15	CATSRGEREGRNTGELFF
TRBJ2-7	TRBV29-1	CSVEGRGLYEQYF
TRBJ2-7	TRBV30	CAWRIPTGAYEQYF
TRBJ2-2	TRBV5-1	CASSRTSTNTGELFF
TRBJ1-4	TRBV28	CASNSPGQGSEKLFF
TRBJ2-3	TRBV5-4	CASSLGGDRSFTDTQYF
TRBJ1-1	TRBV7-9	CASRQGSGTEAFF
TRBJ1-2	TRBV6-1	CATVSTGIRSYTF
TRBJ1-1	TRBV4-3	CASSQDYTALGEAFF
TRBJ2-7	TRBV6-5	CASSSHRTGYEQYF
TRBJ2-1	TRBV30	CAWSVRGGGRRPNEQFF
TRBJ2-3	TRBV9	CASSVTRGSTDTQYF
TRBJ2-3	TRBV15	CATSPWVGGGGADTQYF
TRBJ1-1	TRBV7-8	CASSLDAGAFF
TRBJ1-1	TRBV29-1	CSVTGEGTEAFF
TRBJ2-5	TRBV10-2	CASRGVAAQETQYF
TRBJ2-1	TRBV5-1	CASSLLGDEQFF
TRBJ2-1	TRBV7-2	CASSLESGGNEQFF
TRBJ1-2	TRBV18	CASSPGEGINYGYTF
TRBJ1-5	TRBV6-1	CASDYWGQPQHF
TRBJ1-1	TRBV7-2	CASSLDGQVTEAFF
TRBJ2-7	TRBV11-3	CASSLDMTGYGYEQYF
TRBJ1-3	TRBV18	CASSLRTGPGNTIYF
TRBJ2-1	TRBV30	CAWSSETRQQFF
TRBJ1-3	TRBV2	CASSEPRAGNTIYF
TRBJ2-1	TRBV6-5	CASRPRLDSYNEQFF
TRBJ1-2	TRBV28	CASSLTGQGLGYGYTF
TRBJ2-1	TRBV6-5	CASSLGLVNEQFF
TRBJ2-1	TRBV13	CASSSTSNEQFF
TRBJ2-7	TRBV6-6	CASSSSGQAYEQYF